These T cell receptor beta chains were read from a single sample in a study of neoadjuvant nivolumab and ipilimumab in lung cancer. The repertoire was sequenced with immunoSEQ multiplex PCR; TCRdb's copy has only in-frame clones and lacks some. The sample includes about 18,000 clones, roughly 80% of them seen just once. Material: tumor tissue, obtained after neoadjuvant nivolumab, alone or with ipilimumab, at or shortly before surgery. The receptors come from an adult with non-small cell lung cancer. The CDR3 runs from the conserved cysteine through the conserved F or W. The order of the fields is J gene, clone size, V gene, D gene, CDR3 protein, CDR3 DNA. D genes are given only for firm matches. Not every row has a clone size; where given, it reads once, few, many or a size class.

>TRBJ1-5|NA|TRBV6-6|TRBD1
CASTRGQGGGNQPQHF
TGTGCCAGCACCCGAGGACAGGGAGGAGGCAATCAGCCCCAGCATTTT
>TRBJ2-4|few|TRBV15|NA
CATSRDGARIAKNIQYF
TGTGCCACCAGCAGAGACGGGGCCCGAATAGCCAAAAACATTCAGTACTTC
>TRBJ2-1|NA|TRBV7-9|NA
CASSQGSGVHEQFF
TGTGCCAGCAGCCAGGGGAGCGGGGTGCATGAGCAGTTCTTC
>TRBJ2-1|NA|TRBV14|NA
CASSQESSRYNEQFF
TGTGCCAGCAGCCAAGAATCTAGCCGCTACAATGAGCAGTTCTTC
>TRBJ2-5|NA|TRBV6-5|TRBD2
CASSSGGAPSQETQYF
TGTGCCAGCAGTTCCGGGGGGGCCCCTTCCCAAGAGACCCAGTACTTC
>TRBJ1-5|NA|TRBV6-5|NA
CASSYWVQQPQHF
TGTGCCAGCAGTTACTGGGTGCAGCAGCCCCAGCATTTT
>TRBJ2-7|NA|TRBV5-1|NA
CASSLRTGGGYEQYF
TGCGCCAGCAGCTTAAGGACAGGAGGGGGCTACGAGCAGTACTTC
>TRBJ1-1|NA|TRBV4-3|NA
CASSQDGQFDAEAFF
TGCGCCAGCAGCCAAGATGGACAGTTTGACGCTGAAGCTTTCTTT
>TRBJ1-5|NA|TRBV4-3|NA
CASSQDYLASYQPQHF
TGCGCCAGCAGCCAAGATTATCTGGCTTCCTATCAGCCCCAGCATTTT
>TRBJ1-6|once|TRBV5-6|TRBD1
CASSFRRTGKYRSPLHF
TGTGCCAGCAGCTTTCGTAGGACAGGGAAGTATCGGTCACCCCTCCACTTT
>TRBJ1-1|NA|TRBV28|NA
CASSLFQGVGTEAFF
TGTGCCAGCAGTTTGTTTCAGGGAGTAGGAACTGAAGCTTTCTTT
>TRBJ1-5|NA|TRBV19|NA
CASSIIWSNQPQHF
TGTGCCAGTAGTATTATATGGAGCAATCAGCCCCAGCATTTT
>TRBJ1-2|NA|TRBV10-3|TRBD1
CAISRGQEGSYGYTF
TGTGCCATCAGTCGGGGACAGGAAGGGAGCTATGGCTACACCTTC
>TRBJ2-5|few|TRBV5-1|TRBD1
CASSLGTGGAGETQYF
TGCGCCAGCAGCTTGGGGACAGGGGGGGCCGGTGAGACCCAGTACTTC
>TRBJ2-1|NA|TRBV5-6|TRBD2
CASSPGTTSYNEQFF
TGTGCCAGCAGCCCAGGGACTACCTCCTACAATGAGCAGTTCTTC
>TRBJ2-5|NA|TRBV30|NA
CAWSLISGSPEGETQYF
TGTGCCTGGAGTCTAATTTCTGGGTCTCCCGAGGGAGAGACCCAGTACTTC
>TRBJ1-4|NA|TRBV6-5|NA
CASRGVAGFNEKLFF
TGTGCCAGCAGAGGGGTAGCGGGCTTTAATGAAAAACTGTTTTTT
>TRBJ1-3|NA|TRBV11-2|NA
CASSLEGGQSRNTIYF
TGTGCCAGCAGCTTGGAGGGGGGGCAATCAAGAAACACCATATATTTT
>TRBJ1-5|NA|TRBV18|TRBD1
CASAISTGQGGQPQHF
TGTGCCAGCGCCATATCGACTGGACAGGGCGGTCAGCCCCAGCATTTT
>TRBJ1-2|NA|TRBV7-9|NA
CASSQDPSYGYTF
TGTGCCAGCAGCCAAGACCCTTCCTATGGCTACACCTTC
>TRBJ2-5|NA|TRBV7-9|NA
CASSQERGLPHQETQYF
TGTGCCAGCAGCCAAGAGAGGGGACTCCCCCACCAGGAGACCCAGTACTTC
>TRBJ2-3|NA|TRBV6-5|NA
CASSTRGTDTQYF
TGTGCCAGCAGTACCCGGGGTACAGATACGCAGTATTTT
>TRBJ2-7|medium-sized|TRBV7-2|TRBD1
CASSSGGTGSYEQYF
TGTGCCAGCAGCTCAGGCGGGACAGGCTCCTACGAGCAGTACTTC
>TRBJ1-1|once|TRBV18|NA
CASSPEARGAEAFF
TGTGCCAGCTCACCAGAAGCCCGGGGGGCTGAAGCTTTCTTT
>TRBJ1-1|few|TRBV18|TRBD1
CASSLTQGDTEAFF
TGTGCCAGCTCACTAACCCAGGGGGACACTGAAGCTTTCTTT
>TRBJ1-2|NA|TRBV15|NA
CATSARTGSGYTF
TGTGCCACCAGCGCCCGGACCGGGTCTGGCTACACCTTC
>TRBJ2-3|NA|TRBV11-2|NA
CASSFSRDLRTQYF
TGTGCCAGCAGCTTTAGCCGGGACCTCAGAACGCAGTATTTT
>TRBJ2-1|few|TRBV5-1|NA
CASSGTLGYNEQFF
TGCGCCAGCAGCGGAACACTAGGATACAATGAGCAGTTCTTC